Listed below are T cell receptor beta chains from one sample, sequenced in a study of T-cell memory formation after mild COVID-19. TCRdb re-derived calls from the 5' RACE reads in MiXCR, one entry per CDR3 protein. The table has 110,000 to 150,000 distinct CDR3 sequences, roughly a quarter seen once; the top ten hold around a quarter. The sequenced sample was PBMCs or a T cell subset sorted from them (not recorded which). These receptors were taken from an adult woman who had mild COVID-19 (a few samples of this study predate the infection). Cell type and time point are not known. CDR3s include the opening cysteine and the closing phenylalanine or tryptophan. D genes are given only for firm matches. Size values are once, few and many counts, or a class for expanded clones, and some rows have none.

size	J	D	V	CDR3	DNA
.	TRBJ2-7	TRBD2	TRBV7-6	CASSLAGGAYEQYF	TGTGCCAGCAGCTTAGCTGGGGGGGCCTACGAGCAGTACTTC
few	TRBJ2-2	.	TRBV15	CATSRVQGNTGELFF	TGTGCCACCAGCAGAGTACAGGGGAACACCGGGGAGCTGTTTTTT
.	TRBJ2-5	.	TRBV12-3/TRBV12-4	CASRSPAERQTQYF	TGTGCCAGCAGGTCCCCCGCAGAGAGGCAGACCCAGTACTTC
.	TRBJ2-1	.	TRBV7-9	CASHTPRDSWRFF	TGTGCCAGCCACACCCCCCGGGATTCCTGGCGGTTCTTC
.	TRBJ2-7	.	TRBV4-3	CASSQDTTPASYEQYF	TGCGCCAGCAGCCAAGATACTACACCCGCCTCCTACGAGCAGTACTTC
few	TRBJ1-1	TRBD1	TRBV7-2	CASSARQGNTEAFF	TGTGCCAGCAGCGCCCGACAGGGAAACACTGAAGCTTTCTTT
.	TRBJ2-5	.	TRBV7-9	CASSLDREETQYF	TGTGCCAGCAGCTTAGACAGGGAAGAGACCCAGTACTTC
.	TRBJ2-1	.	TRBV19	CASTDVNEQFF	TGTGCCAGTACGGACGTCAATGAGCAGTTCTTC
few	TRBJ2-7	.	TRBV5-6	CASSLVSNAEQYF	TGTGCCAGCAGCTTGGTCAGTAATGCCGAGCAGTACTTC
.	TRBJ2-7	.	TRBV24-1	CATSDSGDNYEQYF	TGTGCCACCAGTGATTCGGGGGATAACTACGAGCAGTACTTC
.	TRBJ1-2	TRBD1	TRBV7-9	CASSPRDSPNYGYTF	TGTGCCAGCAGCCCTCGGGACAGCCCAAACTATGGCTACACCTTC
.	TRBJ2-2	.	TRBV30	CAWTSQGMVGELFF	TGTGCCTGGACAAGTCAGGGGATGGTCGGGGAGCTGTTTTTT
.	TRBJ1-5	.	TRBV7-9	CASSAHFSQPQHF	TGTGCCAGCAGCGCCCATTTTTCCCAGCCCCAGCATTTT
few	TRBJ2-5	.	TRBV4-1	CASSQGGAETQYF	TGCGCCAGCAGCCAAGGTGGTGCGGAGACCCAGTACTTC
.	TRBJ1-3	.	TRBV6-5	CASRGGNTIYF	TGTGCCTCGAGGGGGGGAAACACCATATATTTT
few	TRBJ2-7	.	TRBV7-6	CASSLGHTEEQYF	TGTGCCAGCAGCTTAGGACATACAGAAGAGCAGTACTTC
few	TRBJ1-1	.	TRBV4-1	CASSPWDTMNTEAFF	TGCGCCAGCAGCCCCTGGGACACCATGAACACTGAAGCTTTCTTT
.	TRBJ1-1	.	TRBV5-1	CASSPPSMANTEAFF	TGCGCCAGCAGCCCACCCTCCATGGCGAACACTGAAGCTTTCTTT
.	TRBJ2-7	.	TRBV9	CASSVDGTPYEQYF	TGTGCCAGCAGCGTAGATGGTACCCCCTACGAGCAGTACTTC
few	TRBJ2-1	.	TRBV24-1	CATSVANEQFF	TGTGCCACCAGTGTGGCCAATGAGCAGTTCTTC
few	TRBJ2-1	.	TRBV9	CASSVGDSGAFRDEQFF	TGTGCCAGCAGCGTAGGAGATAGCGGAGCCTTTCGGGATGAGCAGTTCTTC
few	TRBJ1-5	.	TRBV7-9	CASSFGTERSPQHF	TGTGCCAGCAGCTTCGGGACCGAAAGATCGCCCCAGCATTTT
.	TRBJ1-6	.	TRBV9	CASSVGAPPLHF	TGTGCCAGCAGCGTAGGGGCTCCCCCCCTCCACTTT
few	TRBJ1-2	.	TRBV7-9	CASSFSEAVNYGYTF	TGTGCCAGCAGCTTCTCCGAGGCAGTTAACTATGGCTACACCTTC
few	TRBJ2-1	.	TRBV30	CAWSSKGDEQFF	TGTGCCTGGAGTTCGAAGGGGGATGAGCAGTTCTTC
few	TRBJ1-2	.	TRBV29-1	CSVEPSAGFIYGYTF	TGCAGCGTTGAACCCTCTGCGGGCTTCATCTATGGCTACACCTTC
many	TRBJ2-2	.	TRBV6-2/TRBV6-3	CASSNTGELFF	TGTGCCAGCAGTAACACCGGGGAGCTGTTTTTT
few	TRBJ2-7	TRBD1	TRBV7-9	CASSLALGTGHEQYF	TGTGCCAGCAGCTTAGCCCTTGGGACAGGGCACGAGCAGTACTTC
.	TRBJ1-2	TRBD1	TRBV12-3/TRBV12-4	CASKTGVDYGYTF	TGTGCCAGCAAAACAGGGGTCGACTATGGCTACACCTTC
.	TRBJ1-3	.	TRBV12-3/TRBV12-4	CASSLSGAFGNTIYF	TGTGCCAGCAGTTTATCGGGGGCTTTTGGAAACACCATATATTTT
.	TRBJ2-7	.	TRBV7-9	CASSLSPLSYEQYF	TGTGCCAGCAGCTTAAGTCCCTTATCCTACGAGCAGTACTTC
.	TRBJ1-5	TRBD1	TRBV27	CASRETGGEGDQPQHF	TGTGCCAGCAGAGAGACAGGGGGCGAGGGGGATCAGCCCCAGCATTTT
.	TRBJ1-1	.	TRBV24-1	CATSDSALNTEAFF	TGTGCCACCAGTGACTCGGCCTTGAACACTGAAGCTTTCTTT
few	TRBJ2-3	TRBD2	TRBV9	CASSVAGTSLRADTQYF	TGTGCCAGCAGCGTAGCCGGGACTAGCCTCCGGGCAGATACGCAGTATTTT
few	TRBJ2-1	.	TRBV25-1	CASSDPSRPPNEQFF	TGTGCCAGCAGTGACCCTTCCCGGCCCCCCAATGAGCAGTTCTTC
.	TRBJ2-2	.	TRBV7-9	CASSSSESRGELFF	TGTGCCAGCAGTTCTTCCGAGTCGCGGGGGGAGCTGTTTTTT
.	TRBJ1-2	.	TRBV9	CASSVEGQYYGYTF	TGTGCCAGCAGCGTAGAGGGTCAGTACTATGGCTACACCTTC
few	TRBJ2-3	TRBD1	TRBV5-1	CATIQGVSLIGTDTQYF	TGCGCCACCATACAGGGGGTCTCTTTGATAGGCACAGATACGCAGTATTTT
.	TRBJ1-1	.	TRBV12-3/TRBV12-4	CASSFGGGTEAFF	TGTGCCAGCAGTTTCGGGGGAGGCACTGAAGCTTTCTTT
.	TRBJ2-1	.	TRBV9	CASSDGLPSNEQFF	TGTGCCAGCAGCGACGGACTCCCCTCCAATGAGCAGTTCTTC
once	TRBJ2-7	TRBD2	TRBV20-1	CSARIAGGSYEQYF	TGCAGTGCTAGGATAGCGGGAGGCTCCTACGAGCAGTACTTC